These T cell receptor beta chains were read from a single sample in a study of blood T cell repertoires in COVID-19. TCRdb's table, derived via immunoSEQ multiplex PCR, lists solely in-frame clones and lacks some. The sample lists some 40,000 clones; 75% to 90% were seen once. Sequenced material: peripheral blood. The receptors derive from a man between 65 and 80 years old with acute or convalescent COVID-19. Each CDR3 is given without its conserved first and last residue. Each record gives: V gene, J gene, CDR3 protein.

v_gene: TRBV19; j_gene: TRBJ2-2; CDR3aa: ASSIQAGSTGELF
v_gene: TRBV2; j_gene: TRBJ1-4; CDR3aa: ASSEQGARSSEKLF
v_gene: TRBV6-1; j_gene: TRBJ1-5; CDR3aa: ASSGDRESGRGNQPQH
v_gene: TRBV3-1/TRBV3-2; j_gene: TRBJ2-1; CDR3aa: ASSQELGSWEQF
v_gene: TRBV18; j_gene: TRBJ2-3; CDR3aa: ASTYSAGARTDTQY
v_gene: TRBV2; j_gene: TRBJ2-1; CDR3aa: ASRGGSYNEQF
v_gene: TRBV19; j_gene: TRBJ1-2; CDR3aa: ASTLDSSNYGYT
v_gene: TRBV2; j_gene: TRBJ2-6; CDR3aa: ASTLGDFGANVLT
v_gene: TRBV28; j_gene: TRBJ2-7; CDR3aa: AVAGLYEQY
v_gene: TRBV18; j_gene: TRBJ1-2; CDR3aa: ASSRDSGAGNYGYT
v_gene: TRBV12-2; j_gene: TRBJ2-3; CDR3aa: ASRPVGGRGTDTQY
v_gene: TRBV7-9; j_gene: TRBJ1-1; CDR3aa: ASSSEGNTEAF
v_gene: TRBV4-3; j_gene: TRBJ2-1; CDR3aa: ASSQDYATGGYNEQF
v_gene: TRBV3-1/TRBV3-2; j_gene: TRBJ2-5; CDR3aa: ASSGEIGAGNNQETQY
v_gene: TRBV5-1; j_gene: TRBJ2-7; CDR3aa: ASSPGTGSYEQY
v_gene: TRBV19; j_gene: TRBJ1-1; CDR3aa: ASSPSRTGTSEAF
v_gene: TRBV28; j_gene: TRBJ2-7; CDR3aa: ASSPTGSGRTVEQY
v_gene: TRBV2; j_gene: TRBJ2-2; CDR3aa: ASSEQGRANTGELF
v_gene: TRBV19; j_gene: TRBJ2-4; CDR3aa: ASSPNTGTGGSLAKNIQY
v_gene: TRBV10-3; j_gene: TRBJ1-2; CDR3aa: AISEKGALPNGYT
v_gene: TRBV4-3; j_gene: TRBJ2-7; CDR3aa: ASSHAGLAGDEQY
v_gene: TRBV27; j_gene: TRBJ2-3; CDR3aa: ASSYRGPTDTQY